The present entry profiles one T cell receptor (beta chain) with its context. This sample was taken from a study of early T cells in non-severe SARS-CoV-2 infection. Study-level background: Sequenced bulk RNA came from whole blood that was unsorted, and chains were unpaired.

Unique molecular identifiers were added to individual cDNA molecules. A single record per CDR3 protein comes from TCRdb applying MiXCR to the 5' RACE reads. This table holds about 80,000 distinct CDR3 sequences, around 14% found once. This CDR3 spans 13 amino acids. Germline V gene sequence: CDR1 DFQATT, CDR2 SNEGSKA (reference sequence). J lost 7 bases, V lost 5 bases, and 6 bases had no gene match. This rearrangement joins TRBV20-1 to TRBJ1-2; TRBD1 matches at 11 bases. What was sequenced was whole blood. The receptor was derived from an adult who was a healthcare worker with PCR-confirmed SARS-CoV-2 infection or an uninfected control (not recorded which). Here the CDR3 reads CSAPGQGAIGYTF. The CDR3, as DNA: TGCAGTGCTCCCGGACAGGGGGCGATTGGCTACACCTTC.